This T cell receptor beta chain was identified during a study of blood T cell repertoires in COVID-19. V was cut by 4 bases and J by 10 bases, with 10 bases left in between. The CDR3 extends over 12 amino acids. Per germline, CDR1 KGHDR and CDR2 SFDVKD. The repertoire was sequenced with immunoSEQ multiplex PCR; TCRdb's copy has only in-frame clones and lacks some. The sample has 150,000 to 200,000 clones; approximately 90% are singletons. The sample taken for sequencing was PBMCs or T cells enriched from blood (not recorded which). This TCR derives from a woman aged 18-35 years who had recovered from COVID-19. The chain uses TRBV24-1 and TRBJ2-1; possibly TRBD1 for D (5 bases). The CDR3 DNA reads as TGTGCCACCAGTGAGGGTGGGGCGGAGCAGTTCTTC. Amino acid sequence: CATSEGGAEQFF.